This T cell receptor beta chain is drawn from a study of blood T cell repertoires in COVID-19. TCRdb's copy holds only in-frame clones and misses some; the assay was immunoSEQ multiplex PCR. The sample includes tens of thousands of clones, roughly 88% seen only once; the top ten take roughly 46%. V lost 4 bases to trimming and J lost 6 bases, with 12 bases between them. The CDR3 runs to 13 residues. The germline CDR1 and CDR2 sequences are ENHRY and SYGVKD. The TCR comes from a human donor in a cohort sampled during active COVID-19. Source material: peripheral blood. The chain joins TRBV10-3 to TRBJ1-2; D not certain. Here the CDR3 reads CAISGATYDGYTF. Written as DNA, the CDR3 is TGTGCCATCAGTGGGGCTACCTACGATGGCTACACCTTC.